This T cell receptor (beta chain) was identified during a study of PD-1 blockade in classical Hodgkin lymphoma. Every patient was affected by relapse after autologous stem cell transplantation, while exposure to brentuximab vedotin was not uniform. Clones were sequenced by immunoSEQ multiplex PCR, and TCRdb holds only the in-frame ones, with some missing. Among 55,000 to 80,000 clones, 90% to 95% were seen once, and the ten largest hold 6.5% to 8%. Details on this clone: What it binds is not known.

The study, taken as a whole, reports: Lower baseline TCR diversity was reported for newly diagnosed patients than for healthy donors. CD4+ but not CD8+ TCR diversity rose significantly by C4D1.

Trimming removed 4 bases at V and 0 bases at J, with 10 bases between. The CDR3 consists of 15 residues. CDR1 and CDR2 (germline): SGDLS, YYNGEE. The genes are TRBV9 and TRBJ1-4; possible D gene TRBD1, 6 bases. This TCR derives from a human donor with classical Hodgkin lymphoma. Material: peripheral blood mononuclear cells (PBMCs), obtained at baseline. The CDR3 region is CASSQRGTTNEKLFF. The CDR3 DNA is TGTGCCAGCAGCCAAAGGGGGACAACTAATGAAAAACTGTTTTTT.